This T cell receptor (beta chain) is drawn from a study of TIL therapy for anti-PD-1-resistant metastatic lung cancer. The germline V and J ends were trimmed by 2 bases and 12 bases, with 23 bases remaining between them. Germline V gene sequence: CDR1 PRHDT, CDR2 FYEKMQ (reference sequence). The CDR3 covers 15 residues. Points from the study as a whole: Patients were highly selected, enriched for treatment-naive, never-smoker and oncogene-addicted cases.

The immunoSEQ assay was v3. Profiled with immunoSEQ multiplex PCR; TCRdb holds only in-frame clones, not every one. The data show 12,000 or so clones, 50% to 75% seen once. This clone was seen just once. Its antigen is unknown. Time point here: pre-treatment sample, taken before nivolumab and TIL therapy. The tumor samples were excised metastases, mostly pleural nodules or supraclavicular lymph nodes. Tumor harvest preceded PD-1/PD-L1 blockade, followed by nivolumab treatment. The rearrangement joins TRBV13 to TRBJ2-7; a weak D match, TRBD2 (6 bases). The receptor was derived from a person aged 30 to 80 with non-small cell lung cancer. Sequencing used tumor tissue, obtained at baseline. The CDR3 is CASSLPDRGSKPRYF. In nucleotides, the CDR3 is TGTGCCAGCAGCTTACCCGATCGGGGGAGTAAACCACGGTACTTC. The variable domain in full, completed from reference TRBV13 and TRBJ2-7, reads AAGVIQSPRHLIKEKRETATLKCYPIPRHDTVYWYQQGPGQDPQFLISFYEKMQSDKGSIPDRFSAQQFSDYHSELNMSSLELGDSALYFCASSLPDRGSKPRYFGPGTRLTVT.